The clone carrying this T cell receptor (beta chain) occurred once. Its antigen is still unknown. V lost 3 bases and J lost 3, with 13 bases in between. From germline, CDR1 is SGDLS and CDR2 YYNGEE. This CDR3 comprises 14 residues. Every donor was a healthy person donating bone marrow. The study ran its PCR with 60 Vbeta and 13 Jbeta primers. Original processing methods: Among the unique TCR beta chains that a later analysis counted, 75 million to 85 million in all, around 11 million were shared. The repertoire was sequenced with immunoSEQ multiplex PCR; TCRdb's copy has only in-frame clones and lacks some. For V, J and clone size, that table is used; D and trimming come from the DNA. The sample includes about 180,000 clones, 70% to 80% seen only once; the top ten take 3.7%. This sample stems from a study of cytomegalovirus exposure and HLA in healthy donors. Overall study context: Counted in an early data release were some 81 million unique TCRs from HLA-typed donors. Study findings and constraints: Three CMV-associated chains were confirmed in vitro to be specific for CMV antigens.

The sequencing sample was made of PBMCs. The clonotype originates from a woman in her sixties in good health and CMV-seropositive. The rearrangement links TRBV9 to TRBJ2-7, with D perhaps TRBD1 (5 bases). The CDR3 DNA reads TGTGCCAGCAGCGGGCAGGGCCAGATCTACGAGCAGTACTTC. This codes for CASSGQGQIYEQYF.